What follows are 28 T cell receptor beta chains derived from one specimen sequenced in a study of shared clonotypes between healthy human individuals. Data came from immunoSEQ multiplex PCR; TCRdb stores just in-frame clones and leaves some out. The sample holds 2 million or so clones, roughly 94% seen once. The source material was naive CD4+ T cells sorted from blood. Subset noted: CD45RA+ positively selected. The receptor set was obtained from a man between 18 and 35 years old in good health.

CDR3 nucleotides: TGTGCCAGCAGCCAAGCGGGATCGGACAGGATCTATGGCTACACCTTC. Translating gives CASSQAGSDRIYGYTF. The chain recombines TRBV14 with TRBJ1-2; 7 nucleotides align to TRBD1. Germline V lookup: CDR1 SGHDN, CDR2 FVKESK. V lost 1 base and J lost 4; bases outside the gene matches: 9. The CDR3 is 16 amino acids.

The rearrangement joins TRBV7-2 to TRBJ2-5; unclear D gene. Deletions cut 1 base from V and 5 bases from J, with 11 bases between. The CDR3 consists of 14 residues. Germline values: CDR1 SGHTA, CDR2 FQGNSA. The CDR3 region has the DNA TGTGCCAGCAGCTTAGGTCAATATCGGGAGACCCAGTACTTC. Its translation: CASSLGQYRETQYF.

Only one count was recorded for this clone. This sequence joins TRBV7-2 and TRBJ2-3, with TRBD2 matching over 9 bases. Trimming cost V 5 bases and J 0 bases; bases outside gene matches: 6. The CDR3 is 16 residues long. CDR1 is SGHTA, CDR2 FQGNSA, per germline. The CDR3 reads CASSARLAGSTDTQYF. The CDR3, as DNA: TGTGCCAGCAGCGCGCGTCTAGCGGGAAGCACAGATACGCAGTATTTT.

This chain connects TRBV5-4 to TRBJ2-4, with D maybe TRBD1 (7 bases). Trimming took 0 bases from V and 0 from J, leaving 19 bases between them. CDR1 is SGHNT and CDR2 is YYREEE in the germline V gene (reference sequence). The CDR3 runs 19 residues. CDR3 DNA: TGTGCCAGCAGCTTGGACGACAGGGATGGGCGGGGAGCCAAAAACATTCAGTACTTC. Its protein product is CASSLDDRDGRGAKNIQYF.

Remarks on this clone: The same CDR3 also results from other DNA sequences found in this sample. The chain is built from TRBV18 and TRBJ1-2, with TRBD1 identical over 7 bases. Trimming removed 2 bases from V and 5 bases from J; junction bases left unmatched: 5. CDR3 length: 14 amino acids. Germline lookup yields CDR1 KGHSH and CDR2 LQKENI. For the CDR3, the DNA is TGTGCCAGCTCACCATCGACAGGGACTTATGGCTACACCTTC. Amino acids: CASSPSTGTYGYTF. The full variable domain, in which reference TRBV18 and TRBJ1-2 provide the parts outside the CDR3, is NAGVMQNPRHLVRRRGQEARLRCSPMKGHSHVYWYRQLPEEGLKFMVYLQKENIIDESGMPKERFSAEFPKEGPSILRIQQVVRGDSAAYFCASSPSTGTYGYTFGSGTRLTVV.

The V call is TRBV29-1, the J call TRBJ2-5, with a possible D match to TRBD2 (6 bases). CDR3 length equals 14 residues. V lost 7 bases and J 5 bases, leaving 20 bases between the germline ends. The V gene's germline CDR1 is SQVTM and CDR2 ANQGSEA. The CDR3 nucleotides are TGCAGCGCAACCTCCCGGGACTTTGGGGAGACCCAGTACTTC. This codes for CSATSRDFGETQYF.

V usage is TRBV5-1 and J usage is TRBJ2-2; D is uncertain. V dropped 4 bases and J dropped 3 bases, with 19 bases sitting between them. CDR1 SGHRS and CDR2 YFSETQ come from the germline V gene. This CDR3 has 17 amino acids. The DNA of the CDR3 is TGCGCCAGCAGCCTCCGTGCCTATGGGCGCGACACCGGGGAGCTGTTTTTT. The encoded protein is CASSLRAYGRDTGELFF.

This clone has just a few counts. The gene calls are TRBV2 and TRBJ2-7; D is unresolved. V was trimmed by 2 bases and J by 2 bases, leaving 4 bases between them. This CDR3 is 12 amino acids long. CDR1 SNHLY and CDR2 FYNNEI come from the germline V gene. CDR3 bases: TGTGCCAGCAGTGAAAGCGCCTACGAGCAGTACTTC. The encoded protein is CASSESAYEQYF.

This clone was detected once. CDR3 nucleotides: TGTGCCAGCAGTACCTTAAGAGGTCCGGGGGATACGCAGTATTTT. This sequence encodes CASSTLRGPGDTQYF. The rearrangement uses TRBV6-1 and TRBJ2-3; D is possibly TRBD2 (5 bases). CDR3 length: 15 residues. The V and J ends lost 5 bases and 6 bases respectively, with 18 bases between them. The germline V gene has CDR1 MNHNS and CDR2 SASEGT.

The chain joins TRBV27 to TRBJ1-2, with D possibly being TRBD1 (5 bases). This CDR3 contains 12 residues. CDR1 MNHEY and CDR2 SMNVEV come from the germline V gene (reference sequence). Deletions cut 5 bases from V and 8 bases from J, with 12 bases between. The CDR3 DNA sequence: TGTGCCAGCAGTGAGGGAAGGGGAGGCTACACCTTC. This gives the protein CASSEGRGGYTF.

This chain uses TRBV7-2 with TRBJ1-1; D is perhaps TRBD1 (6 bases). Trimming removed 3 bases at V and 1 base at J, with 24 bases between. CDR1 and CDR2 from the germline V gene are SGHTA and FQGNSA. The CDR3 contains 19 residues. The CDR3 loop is CASSFLRGTGNFWNTEAFF. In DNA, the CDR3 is TGTGCCAGCAGCTTTTTGAGGGGGACGGGGAACTTTTGGAACACTGAAGCTTTCTTT.

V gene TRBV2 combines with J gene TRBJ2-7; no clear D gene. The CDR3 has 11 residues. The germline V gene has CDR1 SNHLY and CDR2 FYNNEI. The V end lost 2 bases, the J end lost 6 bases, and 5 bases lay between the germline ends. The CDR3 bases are TGTGCCAGCAGTGAATGGGCCGAGCAGTACTTC. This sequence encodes CASSEWAEQYF.

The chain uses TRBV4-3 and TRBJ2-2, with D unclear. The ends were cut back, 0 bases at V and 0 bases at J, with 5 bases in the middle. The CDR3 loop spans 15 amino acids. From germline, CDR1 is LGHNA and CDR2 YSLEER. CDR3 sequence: CASSQEPPNTGELFF. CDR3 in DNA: TGCGCCAGCAGCCAAGAACCGCCGAACACCGGGGAGCTGTTTTTT.

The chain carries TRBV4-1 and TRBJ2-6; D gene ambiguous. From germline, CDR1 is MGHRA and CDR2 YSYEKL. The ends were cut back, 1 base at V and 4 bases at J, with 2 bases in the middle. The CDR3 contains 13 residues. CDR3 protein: CASSQAGANVLTF. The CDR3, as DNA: TGCGCCAGCAGCCAAGCCGGGGCCAACGTCCTGACTTTC.

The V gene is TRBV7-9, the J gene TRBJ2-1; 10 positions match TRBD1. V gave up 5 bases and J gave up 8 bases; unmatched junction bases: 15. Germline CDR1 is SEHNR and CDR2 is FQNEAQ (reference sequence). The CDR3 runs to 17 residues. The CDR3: CASSPPSGDRGIYEQFF. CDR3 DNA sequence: TGTGCCAGCAGCCCCCCGTCCGGGGACAGGGGAATCTATGAGCAGTTCTTC.

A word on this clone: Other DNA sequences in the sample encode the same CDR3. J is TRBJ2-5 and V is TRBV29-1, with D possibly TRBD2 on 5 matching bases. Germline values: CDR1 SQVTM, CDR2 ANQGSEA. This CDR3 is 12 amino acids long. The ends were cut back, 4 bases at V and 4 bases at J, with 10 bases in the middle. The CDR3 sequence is CSVGTGRETQYF. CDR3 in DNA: TGCAGCGTTGGAACGGGGAGAGAGACCCAGTACTTC.

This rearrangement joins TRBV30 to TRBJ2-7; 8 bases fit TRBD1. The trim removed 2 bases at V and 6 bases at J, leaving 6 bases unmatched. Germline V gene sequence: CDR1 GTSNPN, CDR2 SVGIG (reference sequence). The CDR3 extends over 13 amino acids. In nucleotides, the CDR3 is TGTGCCTGGAGTAGACAGGGGCCTTCCGAGCAGTACTTC. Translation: CAWSRQGPSEQYF.

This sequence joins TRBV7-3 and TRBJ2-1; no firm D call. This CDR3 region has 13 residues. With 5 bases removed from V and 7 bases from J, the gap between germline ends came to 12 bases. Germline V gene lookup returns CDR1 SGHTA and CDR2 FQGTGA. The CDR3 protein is CASSAKNGNEQFF. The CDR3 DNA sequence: TGTGCCAGCAGCGCTAAAAACGGTAATGAGCAGTTCTTC. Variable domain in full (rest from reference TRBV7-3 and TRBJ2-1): GAGVSQTPSNKVTEKGKYVELRCDPISGHTALYWYRQSLGQGPEFLIYFQGTGAADDSGLPNDRFFAVRPEGSVSTLKIQRTERGDSAVYLCASSAKNGNEQFFGPGTRLTVL.

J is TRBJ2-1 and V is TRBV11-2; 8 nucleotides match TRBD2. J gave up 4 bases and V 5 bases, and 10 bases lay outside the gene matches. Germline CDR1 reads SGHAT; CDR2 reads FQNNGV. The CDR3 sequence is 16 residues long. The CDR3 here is CASSAHSGEVYNEQFF. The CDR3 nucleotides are TGTGCCAGCAGCGCCCATAGCGGGGAGGTGTACAATGAGCAGTTCTTC.

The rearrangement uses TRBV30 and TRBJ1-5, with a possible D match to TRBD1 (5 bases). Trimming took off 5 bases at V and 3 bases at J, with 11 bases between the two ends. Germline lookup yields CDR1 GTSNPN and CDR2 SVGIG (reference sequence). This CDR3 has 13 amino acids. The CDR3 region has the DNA TGTGCCTGGGGGGACCGTTACAATCAGCCCCAGCATTTT. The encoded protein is CAWGDRYNQPQHF.

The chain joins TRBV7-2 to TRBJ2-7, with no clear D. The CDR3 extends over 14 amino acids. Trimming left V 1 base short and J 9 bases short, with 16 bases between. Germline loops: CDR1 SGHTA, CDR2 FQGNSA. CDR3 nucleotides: TGTGCCAGCAGCTTAGGTACGTCAGCGCTTTGGCAGTACTTC. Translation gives CASSLGTSALWQYF. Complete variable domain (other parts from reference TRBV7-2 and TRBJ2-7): GAGVSQSPSNKVTEKGKDVELRCDPISGHTALYWYRQSLGQGLEFLIYFQGNSAPDKSGLPSDRFSAERTGGSVSTLTIQRTQQEDSAVYLCASSLGTSALWQYFGPGTRLTVT.

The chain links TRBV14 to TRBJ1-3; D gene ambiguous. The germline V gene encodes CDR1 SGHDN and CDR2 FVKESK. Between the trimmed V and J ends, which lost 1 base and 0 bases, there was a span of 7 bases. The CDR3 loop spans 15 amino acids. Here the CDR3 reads CASSQVMSSGNTIYF. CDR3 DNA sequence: TGTGCCAGCAGCCAAGTAATGAGCTCTGGAAACACCATATATTTT.

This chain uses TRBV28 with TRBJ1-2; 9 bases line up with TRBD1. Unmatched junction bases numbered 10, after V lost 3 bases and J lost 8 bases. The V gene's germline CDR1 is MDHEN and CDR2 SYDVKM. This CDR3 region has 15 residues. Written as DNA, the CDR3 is TGTGCCAGCAGTTTGCCCCCGGGGACAGGGTCGGGCTACACCTTC. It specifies CASSLPPGTGSGYTF.

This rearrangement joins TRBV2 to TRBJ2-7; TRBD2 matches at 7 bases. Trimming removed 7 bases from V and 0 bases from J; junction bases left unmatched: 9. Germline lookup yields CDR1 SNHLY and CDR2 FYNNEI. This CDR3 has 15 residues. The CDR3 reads CASKELAVNSYEQYF. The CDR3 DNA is TGTGCCAGCAAAGAGCTAGCGGTTAACTCCTACGAGCAGTACTTC.

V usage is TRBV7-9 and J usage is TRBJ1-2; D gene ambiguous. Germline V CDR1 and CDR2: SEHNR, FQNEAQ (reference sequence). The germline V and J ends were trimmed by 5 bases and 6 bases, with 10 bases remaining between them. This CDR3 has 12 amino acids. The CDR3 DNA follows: TGTGCCAGCAGCGGAAGGGCTCATGGCTACACCTTC. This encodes CASSGRAHGYTF.

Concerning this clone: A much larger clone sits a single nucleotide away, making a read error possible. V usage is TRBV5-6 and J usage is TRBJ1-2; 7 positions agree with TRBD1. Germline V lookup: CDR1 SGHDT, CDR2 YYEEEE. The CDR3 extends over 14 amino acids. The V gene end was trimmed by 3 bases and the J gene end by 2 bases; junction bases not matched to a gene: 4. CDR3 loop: CASSSPGQNYGYTF. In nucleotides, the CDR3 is TGTGCCAGCAGCTCCCCGGGACAGAACTATGGCTACACCTTC.

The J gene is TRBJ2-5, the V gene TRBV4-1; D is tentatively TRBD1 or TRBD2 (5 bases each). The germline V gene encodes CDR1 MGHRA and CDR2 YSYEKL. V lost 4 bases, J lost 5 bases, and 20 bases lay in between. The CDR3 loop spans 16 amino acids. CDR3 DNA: TGCGCCAGCAGCCGCACTCCGGGACGGAGAGAGGAGACCCAGTACTTC. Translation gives CASSRTPGRREETQYF.

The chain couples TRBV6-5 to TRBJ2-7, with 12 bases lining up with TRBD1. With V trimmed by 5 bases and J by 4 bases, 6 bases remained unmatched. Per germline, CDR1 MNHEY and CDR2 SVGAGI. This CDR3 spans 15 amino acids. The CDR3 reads CASSRGDRGPYEQYF. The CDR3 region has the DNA TGTGCCAGCAGTAGAGGGGACAGGGGGCCTTACGAGCAGTACTTC.